The 13 T cell receptor beta chains listed next were all sequenced from one sample in a study of blood T cell repertoires in COVID-19. Measured with immunoSEQ multiplex PCR; TCRdb has only the in-frame clones, and not every one. The sample records about 160,000 clones, more than 75% being singletons. Sequenced input: PBMCs or T cells enriched from blood (not recorded which). The receptors come from a woman aged 45-60 years who had recovered from COVID-19.

The J gene is TRBJ1-2, the V gene TRBV4-1, with 9 bases aligning to TRBD1. J lost 8 bases, V lost 4 bases, and 8 bases had no gene match. This CDR3 is 14 amino acids long. Germline V lookup: CDR1 MGHRA, CDR2 YSYEKL. CDR3 in DNA: TGCGCCAGCAGCCTCAGGACAGGGGACAAGGGCTACACCTTC. Its protein is CASSLRTGDKGYTF.

V and J are TRBV10-3 and TRBJ2-1; 8 nucleotides match TRBD1. The CDR3 extends over 12 amino acids. CDR1 and CDR2 (germline): ENHRY, SYGVKD. Unmatched junction bases numbered 4, after V lost 6 bases and J lost 9 bases. CDR3 sequence: CAIRTGETEQFF. The CDR3 bases are TGTGCCATCAGGACAGGGGAAACTGAGCAGTTCTTC.

The rearrangement joins TRBV2 to TRBJ1-3, with a tentative D call TRBD1 (6 bases). This CDR3 spans 16 amino acids. Germline lookup yields CDR1 SNHLY and CDR2 FYNNEI. Deletions cut 6 bases from V and 2 bases from J, with 17 bases between. Written as DNA, the CDR3 is TGTGCCAGCAGCGTAGCCCTGGGGGCCCCTGGAAACACCATATATTTT. Residues: CASSVALGAPGNTIYF. The full variable domain, rest sourced from reference TRBV2 and TRBJ1-3, is EPEVTQTPSHQVTQMGQEVILRCVPISNHLYFYWYRQILGQKVEFLVSFYNNEISEKSEIFDDQFSVERPDGSNFTLKIRSTKLEDSAMYFCASSVALGAPGNTIYFGEGSWLTVV.

The chain employs TRBV9 and TRBJ1-4; perhaps TRBD1 as D (6 bases). CDR3 length: 15 residues. V lost 0 bases, J lost 4 bases, and 10 bases lay in between. Germline V gene data show CDR1 as SGDLS and CDR2 as YYNGEE. The CDR3 sequence is CASSVGGRGNEKLFF. DNA of the CDR3: TGTGCCAGCAGCGTAGGGGGCAGGGGTAATGAAAAACTGTTTTTT.

The V and J genes are TRBV23-1 and TRBJ1-5; 9 nucleotides line up with TRBD1. TRBV23-1 is sorted into the ORF group, with uncertain function. V lost 3 bases to trimming and J lost 0 bases; unmatched junction nucleotides: 6. The CDR3 extends over 17 amino acids. The CDR3 reads CASSQRQGGYSNQPQHF. The CDR3 nucleotides read TGCGCCAGCAGTCAGCGACAGGGGGGTTATAGCAATCAGCCCCAGCATTTT.

The chain combines TRBV24-1 with TRBJ2-1, with 12 bases that match TRBD2. The CDR3 extends over 22 amino acids. The V gene's germline CDR1 is KGHDR and CDR2 SFDVKD. Unmatched junction bases numbered 21, after V lost 0 bases and J lost 7 bases. CDR3 residues: CATSDLRTGLAGRKEVLNEQFF. The CDR3, as DNA: TGTGCCACCAGTGATTTGCGGACTGGACTAGCGGGGAGGAAAGAGGTTCTGAATGAGCAGTTCTTC.

The rearrangement links TRBV6-2 or TRBV6-3 to TRBJ1-6; TRBD1 matches at 7 bases. CDR3 length: 15 residues. V lost 0 bases, J lost 8 bases, and 4 bases stayed unmatched. The germline V gene encodes CDR1 MNHEY and CDR2 SVGEGT. The CDR3 DNA sequence: TGTGCCAGCAGTTACTCGAGGACAGGAGATTCACCCCTCCACTTT. Translated, it gives CASSYSRTGDSPLHF.

This chain links TRBV27 with TRBJ1-2; D unresolved. The CDR3 sequence is 13 residues long. V dropped 2 bases and J dropped 8 bases, with 12 bases sitting between them. Germline values: CDR1 MNHEY, CDR2 SMNVEV (reference sequence). The CDR3, as DNA: TGTGCCAGCAGTTTAGGGGTCGCGGGAGGCTACACCTTC. The encoded protein is CASSLGVAGGYTF.

The CDR3 sequence is CASSPFGYEQYF. Here the CDR3 DNA reads TGTGCCAGCAGTCCCTTCGGGTACGAGCAGTACTTC. The rearrangement links TRBV27 to TRBJ2-7; D not certain. The germline V and J ends were trimmed by 5 bases and 4 bases, with 9 bases remaining between them. The length of the CDR3 is 12 residues. Germline assignment: CDR1 MNHEY and CDR2 SMNVEV (reference sequence).

This clone was found a few times. The chain uses TRBV27 and TRBJ1-6; 8 bases are shared with TRBD1. Trimming at V came to 8 bases and at J to 7 bases, leaving 7 bases not matched to a gene. The CDR3 contains 14 residues. CDR1 and CDR2 (germline): MNHEY, SMNVEV (reference sequence). The CDR3 loop reads CASSPGQENSPLHF. In DNA form, the CDR3 reads TGTGCCAGCTCTCCGGGACAGGAGAATTCACCCCTCCACTTT.

V usage is TRBV2 and J usage is TRBJ1-5; D is uncertain. V was clipped by 7 bases and J by 4 bases, with 14 bases between them. The germline V gene encodes CDR1 SNHLY and CDR2 FYNNEI. The CDR3 has 14 residues. Written as DNA, the CDR3 is TGTGCCAGCAATAAAGGCGGGAGTAATCAGCCCCAGCATTTT. Its protein is CASNKGGSNQPQHF.

The chain has TRBV5-4 and TRBJ1-2; 7 positions match TRBD1. CDR1 and CDR2 from the germline V gene are SGHNT and YYREEE (reference sequence). The CDR3 is 15 residues long. V dropped 2 bases and J dropped 2; count of bases not matched to a gene: 6. The CDR3 spells CASSFFDRANYGYTF. CDR3 sequence (DNA): TGTGCCAGCAGCTTCTTTGACAGGGCCAACTATGGCTACACCTTC.

The J gene is TRBJ1-1, the V gene TRBV18, with D unresolved. V dropped 4 bases and J dropped 4 bases, with 13 bases sitting between them. The CDR3 runs 14 residues. Germline V CDR1 and CDR2: KGHSH, LQKENI. CDR3 DNA sequence: TGTGCCAGCTCACTTGTCGGGGTTCCCACTGAAGCTTTCTTT. It codes for CASSLVGVPTEAFF.